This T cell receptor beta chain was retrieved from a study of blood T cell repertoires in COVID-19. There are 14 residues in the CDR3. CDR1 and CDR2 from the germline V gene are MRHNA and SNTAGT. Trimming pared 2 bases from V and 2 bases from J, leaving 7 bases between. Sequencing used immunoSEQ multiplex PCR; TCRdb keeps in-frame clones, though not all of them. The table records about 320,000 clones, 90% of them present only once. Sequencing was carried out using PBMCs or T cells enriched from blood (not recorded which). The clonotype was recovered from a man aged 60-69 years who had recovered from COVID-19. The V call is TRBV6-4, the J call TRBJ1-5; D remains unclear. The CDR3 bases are TGTGCCAGCAGTGACGTGGCGGGCAATCAGCCCCAGCATTTT. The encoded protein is CASSDVAGNQPQHF.